The clone carrying this T cell receptor (beta chain) occurred once. Two negative PCRs, clearance, or symptom resolution had been documented for recovered Cohort 3 donors. The CDR3 runs to 13 residues. Germline V CDR1 and CDR2: DFQATT, SNEGSKA (reference sequence). Trimming removed 3 bases from V and 1 base from J, with 7 bases in between. In the original workflow: Using reference gene primer amplification, nucleated cell counts were estimated. TCRdb keeps only in-frame clones here, not all; method: immunoSEQ multiplex PCR. The D gene and trimming were derived from the DNA, and the V and J assignments and clone size from that table. In the table there are approximately 500,000 clones, around 89% of which are singletons. The sample comes from a study of blood T cell repertoires in COVID-19. Study context: Sources were T cells, B-cell-depleted T cells, or PBMCs; the material itself was cDNA or gDNA.

The gene calls are TRBV20-1 and TRBJ1-5, with D possibly being TRBD1 (5 bases). The source is a woman in her 40s who had recovered from COVID-19. Material for sequencing was PBMCs or T cells enriched from blood (not recorded which). CDR3 DNA sequence: TGCAGTGCTAGTAAGGGGAGCAATCAGCCCCAGCATTTT. It is translated as CSASKGSNQPQHF.